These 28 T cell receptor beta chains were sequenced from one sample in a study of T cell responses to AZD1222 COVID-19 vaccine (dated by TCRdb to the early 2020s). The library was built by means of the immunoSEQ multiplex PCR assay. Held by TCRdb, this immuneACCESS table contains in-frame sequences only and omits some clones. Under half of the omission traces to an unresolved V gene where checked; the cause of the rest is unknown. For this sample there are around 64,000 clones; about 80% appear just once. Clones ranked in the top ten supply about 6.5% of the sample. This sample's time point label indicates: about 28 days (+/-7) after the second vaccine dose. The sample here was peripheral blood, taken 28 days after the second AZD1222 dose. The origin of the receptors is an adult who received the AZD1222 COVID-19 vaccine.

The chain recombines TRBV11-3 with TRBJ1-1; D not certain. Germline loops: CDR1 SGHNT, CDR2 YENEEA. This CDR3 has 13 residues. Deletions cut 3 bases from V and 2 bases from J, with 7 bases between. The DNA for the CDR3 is TGTGCCAGCAGCTTTGCTGTCAACACTGAAGCTTTCTTT. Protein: CASSFAVNTEAFF.

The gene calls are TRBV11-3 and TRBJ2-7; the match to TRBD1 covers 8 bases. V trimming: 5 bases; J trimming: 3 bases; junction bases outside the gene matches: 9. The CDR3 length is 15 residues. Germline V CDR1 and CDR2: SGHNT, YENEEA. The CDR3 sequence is CASSQTTGDLYEQYF. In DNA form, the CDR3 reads TGTGCCAGCAGCCAGACGACAGGGGACCTCTACGAGCAGTACTTC.

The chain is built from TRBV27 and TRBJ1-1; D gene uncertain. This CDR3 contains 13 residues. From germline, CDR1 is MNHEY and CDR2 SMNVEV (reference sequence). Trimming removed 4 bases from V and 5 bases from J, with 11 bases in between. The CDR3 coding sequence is TGTGCCAGCAGTTCCGGACTGGGAACTGAAGCTTTCTTT. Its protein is CASSSGLGTEAFF.

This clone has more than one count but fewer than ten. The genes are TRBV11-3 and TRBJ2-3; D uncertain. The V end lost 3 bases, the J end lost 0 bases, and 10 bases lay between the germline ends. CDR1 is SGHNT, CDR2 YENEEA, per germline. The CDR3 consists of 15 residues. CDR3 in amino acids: CASSFDGTSTDTQYF. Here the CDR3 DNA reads TGTGCCAGCAGCTTTGACGGAACTAGCACAGATACGCAGTATTTT.

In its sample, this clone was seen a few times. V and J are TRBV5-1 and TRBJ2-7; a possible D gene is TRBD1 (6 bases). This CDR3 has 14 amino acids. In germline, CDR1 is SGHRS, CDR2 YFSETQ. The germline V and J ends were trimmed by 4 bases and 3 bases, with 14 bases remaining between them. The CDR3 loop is CASSLRGQGYEQYF. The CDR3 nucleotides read TGCGCCAGCAGCCTAAGGGGACAAGGCTACGAGCAGTACTTC.

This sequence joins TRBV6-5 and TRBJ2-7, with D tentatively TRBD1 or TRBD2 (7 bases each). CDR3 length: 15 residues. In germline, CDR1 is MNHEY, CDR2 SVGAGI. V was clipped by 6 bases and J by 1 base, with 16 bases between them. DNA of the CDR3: TGTGCCAGCAGCAGGGGGGGGGCGGAGTCCTACGAGCAGTACTTC. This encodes CASSRGGAESYEQYF.

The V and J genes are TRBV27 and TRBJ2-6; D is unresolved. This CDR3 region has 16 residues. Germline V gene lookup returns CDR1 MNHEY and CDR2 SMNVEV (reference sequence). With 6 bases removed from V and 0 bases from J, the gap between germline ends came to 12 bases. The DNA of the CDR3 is TGTGCCAGCAGACATGGTGGGATCTCTGGGGCCAACGTCCTGACTTTC. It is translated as CASRHGGISGANVLTF. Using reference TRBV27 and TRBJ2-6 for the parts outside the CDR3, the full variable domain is EAQVTQNPRYLITVTGKKLTVTCSQNMNHEYMSWYRQDPGLGLRQIYYSMNVEVTDKGDVPEGYKVSRKEKRNFPLILESPSPNQTSLYFCASRHGGISGANVLTFGAGSRLTVL.

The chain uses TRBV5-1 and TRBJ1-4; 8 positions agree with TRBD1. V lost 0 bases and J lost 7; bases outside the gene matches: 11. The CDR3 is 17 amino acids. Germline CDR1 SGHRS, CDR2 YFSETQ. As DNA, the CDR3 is TGCGCCAGCAGCTTGGACGTCCCAGGACAGGGAGGTGAAAAACTGTTTTTT. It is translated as CASSLDVPGQGGEKLFF.

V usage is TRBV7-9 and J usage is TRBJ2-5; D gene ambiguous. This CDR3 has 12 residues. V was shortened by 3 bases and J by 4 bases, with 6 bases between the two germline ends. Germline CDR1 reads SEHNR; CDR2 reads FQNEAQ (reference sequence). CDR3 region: CASSFHGETQYF. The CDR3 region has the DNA TGTGCCAGCAGCTTCCATGGAGAGACCCAGTACTTC.

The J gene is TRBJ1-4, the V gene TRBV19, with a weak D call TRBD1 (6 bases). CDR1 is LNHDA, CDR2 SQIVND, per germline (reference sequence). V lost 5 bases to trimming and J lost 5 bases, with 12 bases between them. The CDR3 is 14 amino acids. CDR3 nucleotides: TGTGCCAGTAGTTTCCGGACAGCGAATGAAAAACTGTTTTTT. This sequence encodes CASSFRTANEKLFF.

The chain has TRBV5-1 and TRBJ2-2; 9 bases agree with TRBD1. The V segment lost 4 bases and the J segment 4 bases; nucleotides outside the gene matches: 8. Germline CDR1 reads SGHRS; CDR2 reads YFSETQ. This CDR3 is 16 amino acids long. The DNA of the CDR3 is TGCGCCAGCAGCGTAGGAACAGGGGGCTTCACCGGGGAGCTGTTTTTT. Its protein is CASSVGTGGFTGELFF.

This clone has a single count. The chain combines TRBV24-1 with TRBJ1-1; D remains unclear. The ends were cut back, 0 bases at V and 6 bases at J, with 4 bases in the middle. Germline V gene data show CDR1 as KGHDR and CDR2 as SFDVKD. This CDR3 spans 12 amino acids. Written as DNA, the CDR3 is TGTGCCACCAGTGATTTGGGAGCTGAAGCTTTCTTT. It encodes CATSDLGAEAFF.

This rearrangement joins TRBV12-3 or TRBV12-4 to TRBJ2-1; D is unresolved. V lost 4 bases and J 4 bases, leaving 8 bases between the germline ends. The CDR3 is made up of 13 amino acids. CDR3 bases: TGTGCCAGCAGTTATGGACGGTACAATGAGCAGTTCTTC. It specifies CASSYGRYNEQFF.

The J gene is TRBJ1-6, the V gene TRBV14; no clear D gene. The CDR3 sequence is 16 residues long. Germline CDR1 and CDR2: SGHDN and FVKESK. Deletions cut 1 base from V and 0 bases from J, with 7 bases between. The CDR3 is CASSQGPSSYNSPLHF. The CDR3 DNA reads TGTGCCAGCAGCCAAGGGCCGAGCTCCTATAATTCACCCCTCCACTTT.

The CDR3 bases are TGTGCCACCAGCAGAGAACCCCAGATGGGGGCCAACGTCCTGACTTTC. Amino acids: CATSREPQMGANVLTF. The genes are TRBV15 and TRBJ2-6; D uncertain. CDR3 length: 16 residues. Per the germline V gene, CDR1 is LNHNV and CDR2 is YYDKDF (reference sequence). The V end was cut by 0 bases, the J end by 4 bases, with 10 bases between.

This chain's CDR3 is CASSLRGFSPTGELFF. CDR3 coding DNA: TGTGCCAGCAGCTTAAGGGGTTTCTCCCCGACCGGGGAGCTGTTTTTT. The J gene is TRBJ2-2, the V gene TRBV5-6; weak D call: TRBD1 (5 bases). The V and J ends lost 2 bases and 5 bases respectively, with 16 bases between them. CDR3 length: 16 residues. From germline, CDR1 is SGHDT and CDR2 YYEEEE.

In DNA, the CDR3 is TGTGCCAGCAGCTTGTTTCCGGGCGGGAGTAACTATGGCTACACCTTC. Translating gives CASSLFPGGSNYGYTF. The chain links TRBV5-8 to TRBJ1-2; D is unresolved. V was cut by 1 base and J by 1 base, with 14 bases left in between. Looked up from germline, CDR1 is SGHTS and CDR2 is YDEGEE. The CDR3 runs 16 residues. The full variable domain, in which reference TRBV5-8 and TRBJ1-2 provide the parts outside the CDR3, is EAGVTQSPTHLIKTRGQQATLRCSPISGHTSVYWYQQALGLGLQFLLWYDEGEERNRGNFPPRFSGRQFPNYSSELNVNALELEDSALYLCASSLFPGGSNYGYTFGSGTRLTVV.

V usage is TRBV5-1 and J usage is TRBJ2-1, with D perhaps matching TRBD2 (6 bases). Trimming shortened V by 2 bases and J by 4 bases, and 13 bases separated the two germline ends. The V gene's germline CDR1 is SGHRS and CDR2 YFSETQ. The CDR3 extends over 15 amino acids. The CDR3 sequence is CASSLRLAGYNEQFF. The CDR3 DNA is TGCGCCAGCAGCTTAAGGTTGGCGGGGTACAATGAGCAGTTCTTC.

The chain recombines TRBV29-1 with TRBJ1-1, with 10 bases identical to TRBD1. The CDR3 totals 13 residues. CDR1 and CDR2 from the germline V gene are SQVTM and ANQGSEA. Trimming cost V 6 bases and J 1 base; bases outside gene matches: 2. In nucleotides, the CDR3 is TGCAGCGTGCGGACAGGGGGGAACACTGAAGCTTTCTTT. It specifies CSVRTGGNTEAFF. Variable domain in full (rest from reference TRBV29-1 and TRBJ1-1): SAVISQKPSRDICQRGTSLTIQCQVDSQVTMMFWYRQQPGQSLTLIATANQGSEATYESGFVIDKFPISRPNLTFSTLTVSNMSPEDSSIYLCSVRTGGNTEAFFGQGTRLTVV.

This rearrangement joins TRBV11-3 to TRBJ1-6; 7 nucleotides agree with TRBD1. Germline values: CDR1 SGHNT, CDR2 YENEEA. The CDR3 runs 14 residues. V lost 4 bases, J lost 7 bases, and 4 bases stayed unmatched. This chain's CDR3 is CASSSGQTNSPLHF. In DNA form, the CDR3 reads TGTGCCAGCAGCTCGGGACAGACGAATTCACCCCTCCACTTT.

Written as DNA, the CDR3 is TGCGCCAGCAGTGAGAACGGGGACTATGGCTACACCTTC. Translating gives CASSENGDYGYTF. The chain combines TRBV10-1 with TRBJ1-2; no reliable D call. V gave up 2 bases and J gave up 3 bases, with 7 bases separating them. This CDR3 has 13 residues. Germline V gene lookup returns CDR1 WNHNN and CDR2 SYGVQD (reference sequence).

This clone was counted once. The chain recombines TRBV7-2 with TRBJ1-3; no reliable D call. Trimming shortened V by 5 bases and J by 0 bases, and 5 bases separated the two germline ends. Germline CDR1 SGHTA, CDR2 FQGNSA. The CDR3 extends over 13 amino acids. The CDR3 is CASSPRSGNTIYF. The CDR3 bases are TGTGCCAGCAGCCCCCGCTCTGGAAACACCATATATTTT.

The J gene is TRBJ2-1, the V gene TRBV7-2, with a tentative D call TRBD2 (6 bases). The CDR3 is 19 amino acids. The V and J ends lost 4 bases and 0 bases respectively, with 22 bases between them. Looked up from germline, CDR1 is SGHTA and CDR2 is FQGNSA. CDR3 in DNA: TGTGCCAGCAGCTCAACCTGGGGACTGCTTCAGAGCTCCTACAATGAGCAGTTCTTC. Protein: CASSSTWGLLQSSYNEQFF.

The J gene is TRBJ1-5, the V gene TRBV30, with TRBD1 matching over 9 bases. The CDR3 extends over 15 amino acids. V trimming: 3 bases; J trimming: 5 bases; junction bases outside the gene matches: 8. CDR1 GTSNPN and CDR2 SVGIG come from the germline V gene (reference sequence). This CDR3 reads CAWRPTGGNDQPQHF. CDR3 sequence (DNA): TGTGCCTGGAGGCCGACAGGGGGAAACGATCAGCCCCAGCATTTT.

The CDR3 reads CASSEGGDYTGYTF. In nucleotides, the CDR3 is TGTGCCAGCAGTGAAGGGGGGGATTACACGGGCTACACCTTC. The V gene is TRBV25-1, the J gene TRBJ1-2, with D possibly TRBD1 on 5 matching bases. The V gene lost 2 bases and the J gene lost 8 bases, with 15 bases spanning the gap. The CDR3 length is 14 residues. CDR1 and CDR2 (germline): MGHDK, SYGVNS.

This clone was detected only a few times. The CDR3, as DNA: TGCGCCAGCAGCTTGGAGGCAGGGGGAATCTACGAGCAGTACTTC. Encoded protein: CASSLEAGGIYEQYF. The genes are TRBV5-1 and TRBJ2-7, with TRBD1 matching over 7 bases. Germline-derived CDR1 and CDR2 are SGHRS and YFSETQ. This CDR3 is 15 amino acids long. Losses at the gene ends were 0 bases for V and 3 bases for J; bases not matched to a gene: 6.

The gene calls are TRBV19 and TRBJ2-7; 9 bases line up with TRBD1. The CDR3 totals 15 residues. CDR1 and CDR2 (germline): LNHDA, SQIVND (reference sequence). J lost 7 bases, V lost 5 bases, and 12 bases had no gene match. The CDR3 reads CASSVTGTGYREQYF. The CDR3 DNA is TGTGCCAGTAGTGTAACCGGGACAGGGTACCGAGAGCAGTACTTC.

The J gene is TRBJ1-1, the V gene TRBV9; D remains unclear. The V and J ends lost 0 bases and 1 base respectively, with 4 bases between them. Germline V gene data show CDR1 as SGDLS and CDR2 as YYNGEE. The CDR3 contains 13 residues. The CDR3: CASSVGWNTEAFF. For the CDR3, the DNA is TGTGCCAGCAGCGTAGGGTGGAACACTGAAGCTTTCTTT.